These 8 T cell receptor beta chains were all obtained from the same sample, sequenced in a study of monozygotic twins with inflammatory bowel disease. TCRdb re-called the 5' RACE reads and shows each CDR3 protein once, DNA omitted. Its listing shows 300,000 to 400,000 distinct CDR3 sequences. The sequenced sample was blood. The receptors stem from a human donor with ulcerative colitis or Crohn's disease, or a healthy co-twin of an affected twin (not recorded which).

The chain links TRBV4-1 to TRBJ2-7; no DNA is available, so the TRBD1 call from TCRdb remains unchecked. The germline V gene encodes CDR1 MGHRA and CDR2 YSYEKL. The CDR3 has 15 residues. CDR3 sequence: CASSYPGTGSDEQYF.

The chain links TRBV15 to TRBJ2-7; absent DNA, TCRdb's TRBD2 call cannot be checked. There are 16 residues in the CDR3. Germline CDR1 LNHNV, CDR2 YYDKDF (reference sequence). The CDR3: CATSRVPGPLGYEQYF. Using reference TRBV15 and TRBJ2-7 for the parts outside the CDR3, the full variable domain is DAMVIQNPRYQVTQFGKPVTLSCSQTLNHNVMYWYQQKSSQAPKLLFHYYDKDFNNEADTPDNFQSRRPNTSFCFLDIRSPGLGDTAMYLCATSRVPGPLGYEQYFGPGTRLTVT.

The gene calls are TRBV4-3 and TRBJ2-3; TCRdb designates TRBD1, a call that cannot be tested without DNA. This CDR3 has 16 amino acids. The germline V gene encodes CDR1 LGHNA and CDR2 YSLEER. CDR3 residues: CASSQGLGGGVDTQYF.

V usage is TRBV5-1 and J usage is TRBJ2-1. Germline CDR1 and CDR2: SGHRS and YFSETQ. This CDR3 has 16 residues. This CDR3 reads CASSWASGDSYNEQFF.

This rearrangement joins TRBV7-2 to TRBJ1-1; TCRdb proposes TRBD1, but this gene call is untestable without DNA. Germline CDR1 SGHTA, CDR2 FQGNSA. This CDR3 region has 13 residues. The CDR3 region is CASSSRWDSVAFF.

The chain employs TRBV10-1 and TRBJ1-1; with no DNA, the TCRdb D assignment of TRBD1 cannot be verified. CDR1 WNHNN and CDR2 SYGVQD come from the germline V gene (reference sequence). This CDR3 contains 15 residues. CDR3 loop: CASSRSGGPHAEAFF.

This chain joins TRBV7-6 and TRBJ2-1; TCRdb's D call of TRBD1 is untestable without DNA. CDR1 SGHVS and CDR2 FNYEAQ come from the germline V gene. This CDR3 contains 14 residues. This CDR3 reads CASSLEDGNNEQFF.

This sequence joins TRBV5-1 and TRBJ2-4. The CDR3 runs 14 residues. Germline CDR1 is SGHRS and CDR2 is YFSETQ. The chain's CDR3 is CASSPELGKNVQYF. Combining the CDR3 with reference TRBV5-1 and TRBJ2-4 gives the whole variable domain KAGVTQTPRYLIKTRGQQVTLSCSPISGHRSVSWYQQTPGQGLQFLFEYFSETQRNKGNFPGRFSGRQFSNSRSEMNVSTLELGDSALYLCASSPELGKNVQYFGAGTRLSVL.